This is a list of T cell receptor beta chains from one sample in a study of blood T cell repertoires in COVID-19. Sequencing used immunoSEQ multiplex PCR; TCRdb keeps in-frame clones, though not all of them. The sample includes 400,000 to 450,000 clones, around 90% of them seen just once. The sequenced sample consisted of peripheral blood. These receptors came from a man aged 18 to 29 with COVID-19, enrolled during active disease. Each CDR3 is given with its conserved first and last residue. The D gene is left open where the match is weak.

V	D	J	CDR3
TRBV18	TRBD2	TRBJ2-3	CASSPLGLAGATDTQYF
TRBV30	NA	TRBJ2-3	CAWSVAGITDTQYF
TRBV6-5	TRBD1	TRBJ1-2	CASSPRDRGFTF
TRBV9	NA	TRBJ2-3	CASSVGGASGTDTQYF
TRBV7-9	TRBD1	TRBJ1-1	CASSVHGTANTEAFF
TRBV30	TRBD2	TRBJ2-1	CAGEGGQSYNEQFF
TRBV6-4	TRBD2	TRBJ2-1	CASSGTSGNSYNEQFF
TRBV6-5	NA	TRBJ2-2	CASIAGNTGELFF
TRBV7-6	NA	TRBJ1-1	CASSLSTGFEAFF
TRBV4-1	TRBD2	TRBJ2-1	CASSRGLAGATTMNEQFF
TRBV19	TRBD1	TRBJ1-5	CASSTPTASRDRNQPQHF
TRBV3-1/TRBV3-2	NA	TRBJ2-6	CASSQESRDFSGANVLTF
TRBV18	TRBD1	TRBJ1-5	CASSPGQGIQPQHF
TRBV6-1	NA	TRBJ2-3	CASRLRGTTDTQYF
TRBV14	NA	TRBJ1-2	CASSQVSINYGYTF
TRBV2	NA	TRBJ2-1	CASGRMTAHAGNEQFF
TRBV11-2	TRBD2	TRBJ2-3	CASSLGSAGSTDTQYF
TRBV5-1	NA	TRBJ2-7	CASSLGRDYEQYF
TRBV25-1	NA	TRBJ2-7	CASSEYGLAGGIEQYF
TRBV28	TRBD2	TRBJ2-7	CASRFSGTYEQYF
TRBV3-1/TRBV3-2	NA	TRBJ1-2	CASSLKRRNYGYTF
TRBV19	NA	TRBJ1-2	CASSADRHIYGYTF
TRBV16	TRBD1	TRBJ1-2	CASSQSGTGVGYTF
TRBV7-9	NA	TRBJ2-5	CASSQGQPQYF
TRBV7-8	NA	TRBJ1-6	CASSAQDGTLHF
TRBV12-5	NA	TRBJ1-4	CASGREGQYEKLFF
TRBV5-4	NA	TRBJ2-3	CASSPGSLVGWVSTDTQYF